This T cell receptor beta chain originates from a study of blood T cell repertoires in COVID-19. Study-wide background: Donors in the United States, Italy and Spain gave samples during acute or convalescent COVID-19.

Study processing details: Amplified reference gene primers provided the basis for estimating nucleated cell counts. This table comes from immunoSEQ multiplex PCR, and its TCRdb copy is limited to in-frame clones, with some not included. The V and J calls and the clone size are those of that table, but D and trimming were determined from the DNA. This sample has under 350,000 clones, with 75% to 90% found just once. V lost 3 bases and J 2 bases, leaving 17 bases between the germline ends. The CDR3 runs to 16 residues. The germline V gene has CDR1 GTSNPN and CDR2 SVGIG (reference sequence). The sequence derives from a man aged 50 or older with acute or convalescent COVID-19. Material for sequencing was peripheral blood. The chain carries TRBV30 and TRBJ1-5; D possibly corresponds to TRBD1 (5 bases). CDR3 loop: CAWSPTGGFGNQPQHF. The CDR3 bases are TGTGCCTGGAGCCCCACGGGGGGTTTCGGCAATCAGCCCCAGCATTTT. The complete variable domain, with remaining parts taken from reference TRBV30 and TRBJ1-5, reads SQTIHQWPATLVQPVGSPLSLECTVEGTSNPNLYWYRQAAGRGLQLLFYSVGIGQISSEVPQNLSASRPQDRQFILSSKKLLLSDSGFYLCAWSPTGGFGNQPQHFGDGTRLSIL.